This TCR beta chain was documented in a study of monozygotic twins with inflammatory bowel disease. The CDR3 contains 16 residues. The germline V gene has CDR1 KGHDR and CDR2 SFDVKD. Details on this clonotype: Its antigen is undetermined.

Notes on the study in general: Against healthy co-twins, IBD patients had lower TCRbeta diversity (measured by inverse Simpson). The data did not back a single strong IBD-associated clonotype or signal.

Using TCRalpha and TCRbeta cDNA, the researchers carried out two nested PCRs that lasted approximately 16 and 10 cycles. TCRdb re-called the 5' RACE reads; one entry per CDR3 protein, DNA not given. The sample yields fewer than 550,000 distinct CDR3 sequences, of which the top ten take up roughly 2.5%. Blood (approximately 2.5 ml) was collected from every donor individually. The chain couples TRBV24-1 to TRBJ1-1; TCRdb returns TRBD1, unconfirmable since there is no DNA. This receptor was taken from a human donor with ulcerative colitis or Crohn's disease, or a healthy co-twin of an affected twin (not recorded which). Sequenced: blood. The CDR3 sequence: CATSDGGGVLNTEAFF.